These 16 T cell receptor beta chains share one sample of origin, sequenced in a study of long-term antiretroviral therapy in people with HIV. It was version v3.0 of the immunoSEQ assay that was run at survey level. Profiling relied on immunoSEQ multiplex PCR, and the TCRdb table lists in-frame clones only, not all of them. The sample has over 20,000 clones, 65% to 85% seen once. The sequences come from unsorted PBMCs, collected 3 years after starting antiretroviral therapy. All receptors derive from a young man with HIV.

The chain combines TRBV11-2 with TRBJ2-7; weak D call: TRBD2 (6 bases). V was shortened by 1 base and J by 4 bases, with 14 bases between the two germline ends. Germline CDR1 and CDR2: SGHAT and FQNNGV. The CDR3 is 15 residues long. The CDR3 DNA follows: TGTGCCAGCAGCTTAGGGAGGGTTACGGGATACGAGCAGTACTTC. It translates to CASSLGRVTGYEQYF.

This sequence joins TRBV6-5 and TRBJ2-1; D may be TRBD2 (6 bases). Trimming removed 8 bases at V and 6 bases at J, with 17 bases between. Germline V gene sequence: CDR1 MNHEY, CDR2 SVGAGI. This CDR3 comprises 14 residues. Written as DNA, the CDR3 is TGTGCCAGCCAGATGGCTGCGGGGCCCAATGAGCAGTTCTTC. Encoded protein: CASQMAAGPNEQFF.

CDR3 DNA sequence: TGTGCCAGCAGCCCGGGAGACGGGGACTATGGCTACACCTTC. Amino acid sequence: CASSPGDGDYGYTF. The V and J genes are TRBV4-2 and TRBJ1-2, with unresolved D. Germline CDR1 and CDR2: LGHNA and YNFKEQ. Trimming removed 4 bases from V and 3 bases from J, with 12 bases in between. CDR3 length: 14 amino acids.

Regarding this clone: One end of the junction varies from germline; a read error may be responsible. This chain joins TRBV7-7 and TRBJ1-5; no firm D call. The CDR3 contains 13 residues. Germline V gives CDR1 SSHAT, CDR2 FNYEAQ (reference sequence). CDR3 sequence: CASSLALGQPQHF. For the CDR3, the DNA is TGTGCTAGCAGCTTAGCGCTGGGTCAGCCCCAGCATTTT.

About this clone: An end of the junction differs from the germline gene, which may be a read error. The gene calls are TRBV6-1 and TRBJ1-1; TRBD1 agrees at 7 bases. The V gene's germline CDR1 is MNHNS and CDR2 SASEGT. The CDR3 is 14 residues long. This CDR3 is CASREEWDRPEAFF. DNA of the CDR3: TGTGCCAGCAGGGAAGAATGGGACAGACCTGAAGCTTTCTTT.

There are a few counts of this clone. The rearrangement uses TRBV19 and TRBJ1-2, with TRBD1 matching 7 bases. Unmatched junction bases numbered 8, after V lost 6 bases and J lost 7 bases. The germline CDR1 and CDR2 sequences are LNHDA and SQIVND (reference sequence). The CDR3 runs 13 residues. CDR3 sequence: CASSRGQFSGYTF. The CDR3 DNA reads as TGTGCCAGTAGCCGGGGACAGTTCTCTGGCTACACCTTC.

V usage is TRBV6-5 and J usage is TRBJ2-3; D may match TRBD1 or TRBD2 (5 bases each). Trimming pared 2 bases from V and 0 bases from J, leaving 9 bases between. The germline CDR1 and CDR2 sequences are MNHEY and SVGAGI. The CDR3 has 15 amino acids. CDR3 nucleotides: TGTGCCAGCAGTTACGGGGGATCCAGCACAGATACGCAGTATTTT. Protein sequence: CASSYGGSSTDTQYF.

The genes are TRBV18 and TRBJ2-1, with 10 bases fitting TRBD1. This CDR3 has 16 amino acids. The germline gives CDR1 KGHSH, CDR2 LQKENI. V lost 2 bases to trimming and J lost 7 bases; unmatched junction nucleotides: 8. The CDR3 bases are TGTGCCAGCTCACCATCGACAGGGGGCACTAGTAATGAGCAGTTCTTC. Translating gives CASSPSTGGTSNEQFF.

A few counts support this clone. CDR3 protein: CASSLAGNTIYF. CDR3 nucleotide sequence: TGTGCCAGCAGCTTAGCGGGAAACACCATATATTTT. This chain connects TRBV7-8 to TRBJ1-3; no firm D call. Germline V lookup: CDR1 SGHVS, CDR2 FQNEAQ. V dropped 0 bases and J dropped 4 bases, with 1 base sitting between them. The CDR3 spans 12 residues.

The V and J genes are TRBV4-1 and TRBJ1-3; D call uncertain. Deletions cut 4 bases from V and 2 bases from J, with 12 bases between. CDR1 MGHRA and CDR2 YSYEKL come from the germline V gene. This CDR3 region has 15 residues. This CDR3 reads CASSRPDGAGNTIYF. CDR3 DNA: TGCGCCAGCAGCCGCCCGGATGGGGCTGGAAACACCATATATTTT.

This clone was picked up one time. J is TRBJ2-5 and V is TRBV9, with D possibly matching TRBD2 (5 bases). Germline CDR1 reads SGDLS; CDR2 reads YYNGEE. Between the trimmed V and J ends, which lost 2 bases and 1 base, there was a span of 12 bases. The CDR3 is 15 amino acids. The CDR3 reads CASSVAGGFQETQYF. The CDR3 region has the DNA TGTGCCAGCAGCGTTGCGGGCGGGTTCCAAGAGACCCAGTACTTC.

V is TRBV4-1 and J is TRBJ2-3; TRBD1 matches at 9 bases. CDR3 length equals 15 residues. The V and J ends lost 8 bases and 4 bases, in that order; junction bases with no gene match: 10. In germline, CDR1 is MGHRA, CDR2 YSYEKL. The CDR3: CASAGGQGYADTQYF. Here the CDR3 DNA reads TGCGCCAGCGCTGGGGGACAGGGATACGCAGATACGCAGTATTTT.

The rearrangement uses TRBV11-2 and TRBJ2-7; D possibly corresponds to TRBD1 (8 bases). V shed 5 bases and J shed 6 bases, with 14 bases lying between them. The CDR3 is made up of 13 amino acids. Germline values: CDR1 SGHAT, CDR2 FQNNGV. The CDR3 spells CASSLTGEGEQYV. The CDR3, as DNA: TGTGCCAGCAGCCTGACAGGGGAGGGCGAGCAGTACGTC.

The chain links TRBV15 to TRBJ2-3, with a tentative D call TRBD2 (6 bases). Germline CDR1 reads LNHNV; CDR2 reads YYDKDF (reference sequence). The length of the CDR3 is 15 residues. Trimming pared 5 bases from V and 9 bases from J, leaving 21 bases between. The CDR3 is CATSPSRDSRGTQYF. In nucleotides, the CDR3 is TGTGCCACCAGCCCCTCCAGGGACTCACGGGGGACGCAGTATTTT.

The chain joins TRBV6-6 to TRBJ1-1; D is unclear. This CDR3 region has 14 residues. V was clipped by 0 bases and J by 9 bases, with 14 bases between them. Germline loops: CDR1 MNHNY, CDR2 SVGAGI (reference sequence). CDR3 loop: CASSYSSGPDKAFF. CDR3 DNA sequence: TGTGCCAGCAGTTACTCGTCGGGCCCCGACAAAGCTTTCTTT.

The rearrangement uses TRBV19 and TRBJ2-3; D perhaps matches TRBD1 (5 bases). Trimming took off 0 bases at V and 7 bases at J, with 11 bases between the two ends. The V gene's germline CDR1 is LNHDA and CDR2 SQIVND (reference sequence). The CDR3 extends over 14 amino acids. The CDR3 coding sequence is TGTGCCAGTAGTATAGATGCAGGGCGGAATACGCAGTATTTT. Amino acid sequence: CASSIDAGRNTQYF.